The rows below give T cell receptor beta chains drawn from one sample of a study of T cell repertoires in cytomegalovirus infection. TCRdb independently ran MiXCR on the reads; one entry per CDR3 protein. Counted here are roughly 310,000 distinct CDR3 sequences, roughly 15% occurring once; the ten biggest clones make up about 12%. The sequenced material came from PBMCs. The receptors were sampled from a human donor in good health (CMV status not recorded). Some clones in this sample may be carry-over from other donors' samples. Each CDR3 is given with its conserved first and last residue. Each record gives: clone size, J gene, D gene, V gene, CDR3 DNA, CDR3 protein. A D gene is named only where the DNA matches it firmly. Size is omitted from some rows. Given values are once, few, many or a class for expanded clones.

clone size: many; J gene: TRBJ2-7; D gene: TRBD2; V gene: TRBV7-2; CDR3 DNA: TGTGCCAGCAGCTTAAGCGGGGGGCCCGCCTACGAGCAGTACTTC; CDR3 protein: CASSLSGGPAYEQYF
clone size: many; J gene: TRBJ1-1; D gene: -; V gene: TRBV25-1; CDR3 DNA: TGTGCCAGCATGAGACCTGGGGGGGACACTGAAGCTTTCTTT; CDR3 protein: CASMRPGGDTEAFF
clone size: many; J gene: TRBJ2-7; D gene: -; V gene: TRBV4-1; CDR3 DNA: TGCGCCAGCAGCCGCAGATGGGGAGTCGGGGGGCCCTCCTACGAGCAGTACTTC; CDR3 protein: CASSRRWGVGGPSYEQYF
clone size: -; J gene: TRBJ1-2; D gene: TRBD1; V gene: TRBV10-3; CDR3 DNA: TGTGCCATCAGCCGGGACAGCTCATATGGCTACACCTTC; CDR3 protein: CAISRDSSYGYTF
clone size: -; J gene: TRBJ1-5; D gene: -; V gene: TRBV20-1; CDR3 DNA: TGCAGTGCTAGAGAATTTGGGTCAGAAACAAATCAGCCCCAGCATTTT; CDR3 protein: CSAREFGSETNQPQHF
clone size: -; J gene: TRBJ2-3; D gene: -; V gene: TRBV20-1; CDR3 DNA: TGCAGTGCTAGTGTCCCAGATACGCAGTATTTT; CDR3 protein: CSASVPDTQYF
clone size: many; J gene: TRBJ1-4; D gene: -; V gene: TRBV2; CDR3 DNA: TGTGCCAGCACCGGACAGTCTGCAACTAATGAAAAACTGTTTTTT; CDR3 protein: CASTGQSATNEKLFF
clone size: many; J gene: TRBJ2-2; D gene: -; V gene: TRBV6-5; CDR3 DNA: TGTGCCAGCAGTTACTTTATGGGGGGGCCGAACACCGGGGAGCTGTTTTTT; CDR3 protein: CASSYFMGGPNTGELFF
clone size: few; J gene: TRBJ2-7; D gene: -; V gene: TRBV6-6; CDR3 DNA: TGTGCCAGCAGTTACACGCCCGGGAAGCACGAGCAGTACTTC; CDR3 protein: CASSYTPGKHEQYF
clone size: -; J gene: TRBJ2-7; D gene: -; V gene: TRBV20-1; CDR3 DNA: TGCAGTGCTAGGGGGTCTGGGGCCTACGAGCAGTACTTC; CDR3 protein: CSARGSGAYEQYF
clone size: many; J gene: TRBJ2-7; D gene: -; V gene: TRBV2; CDR3 DNA: TGTGCCAGCAGTGAAGCATCACCGGGGTACGAGCAGTACTTC; CDR3 protein: CASSEASPGYEQYF
clone size: -; J gene: TRBJ1-1; D gene: TRBD1; V gene: TRBV10-3; CDR3 DNA: TGTGCCATCAGTGACGGACAGGGGGGGACTGAAGCTTTCTTT; CDR3 protein: CAISDGQGGTEAFF